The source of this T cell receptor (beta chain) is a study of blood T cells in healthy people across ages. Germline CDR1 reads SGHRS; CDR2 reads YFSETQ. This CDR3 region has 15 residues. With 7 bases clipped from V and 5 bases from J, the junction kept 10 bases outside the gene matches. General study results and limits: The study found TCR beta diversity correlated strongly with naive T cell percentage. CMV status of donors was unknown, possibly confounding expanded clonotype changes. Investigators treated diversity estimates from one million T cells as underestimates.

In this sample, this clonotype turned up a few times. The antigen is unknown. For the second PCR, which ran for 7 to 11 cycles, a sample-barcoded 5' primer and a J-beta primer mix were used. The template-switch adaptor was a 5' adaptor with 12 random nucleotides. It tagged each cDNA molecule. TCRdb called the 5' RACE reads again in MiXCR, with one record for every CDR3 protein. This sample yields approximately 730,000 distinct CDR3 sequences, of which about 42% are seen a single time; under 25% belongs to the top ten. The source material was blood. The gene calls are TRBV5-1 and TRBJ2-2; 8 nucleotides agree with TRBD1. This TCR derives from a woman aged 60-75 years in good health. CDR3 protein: CASRNDRGKTGELFF. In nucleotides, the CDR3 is TGCGCCAGCCGTAACGACAGGGGAAAGACCGGGGAGCTGTTTTTT.